The text below deals with one T cell receptor beta chain. Sequencing was performed with immunoSEQ multiplex PCR; in TCRdb, only in-frame clones are kept and a portion is missing. The table has some 98,000 clones, 82% seen once. V was cut by 4 bases and J by 8 bases, with 9 bases left in between. CDR1 is ENHRY, CDR2 SYGVKD, per germline. CDR3 size: 12 residues. The data belong to a study of blood T cell repertoires in COVID-19. At the level of the study: Both acute and convalescent COVID-19 samples were obtained from the United States, Italy and Spain.

This chain uses TRBV10-3 with TRBJ1-3; D may be TRBD1 (6 bases). This clonotype was sampled from a man between 65 and 80 years old with active or convalescent COVID-19. Specimen: peripheral blood. The CDR3, as DNA: TGTGCCATCAGTGTCAGGGGAGACACCATATATTTT. Protein sequence: CAISVRGDTIYF.